A single sample is the source of the 22 T cell receptor beta chains below, sequenced in a study of T-cell reconstitution after alpha-beta-depleted transplantation in children. For TCRbeta, the library was prepared with unique molecular identifiers. TCRdb reprocessed the PCR reads with MiXCR, giving one entry per CDR3 protein. This sample has 250,000 or so distinct CDR3 sequences, with about 24% found just once. The sequences come from PBMCs, mostly from graft donor cells, collected 360 days after TCRalphabeta/CD19-depleted stem cell transplant. The receptors were gathered from a female patient aged 2-15 years who had a stem cell transplant for congenital amegakaryocytic thrombocytopenia, so the T cells may come from the graft donor.

This clonotype was counted between two and nine times. V usage is TRBV29-1 and J usage is TRBJ2-2; D is unresolved. Germline-derived CDR1 and CDR2 are SQVTM and ANQGSEA. The V gene lost 4 bases and the J gene lost 2 bases, with 11 bases spanning the gap. The CDR3 is 14 residues long. The CDR3 bases are TGCAGCGTTGCAATGGGCGGAAACACCGGGGAGCTGTTTTTT. Its translation: CSVAMGGNTGELFF.

This clonotype appeared a few times. The chain employs TRBV29-1 and TRBJ1-2; D is possibly TRBD1 (5 bases). This CDR3 region has 13 residues. Germline V gene sequence: CDR1 SQVTM, CDR2 ANQGSEA. The ends were cut back, 4 bases at V and 4 bases at J, with 13 bases in the middle. The chain's CDR3 is CSVVRGDGYGYTF. As DNA, the CDR3 is TGCAGCGTTGTGAGAGGGGATGGCTATGGCTACACCTTC.

This chain joins TRBV5-1 and TRBJ1-6; D is unclear. Germline V gives CDR1 SGHRS, CDR2 YFSETQ. The CDR3 runs to 16 residues. Trimming shortened V by 5 bases and J by 5 bases, and 17 bases separated the two germline ends. The CDR3 here is CASSENSRSHNSPLHF. CDR3 bases: TGCGCCAGCAGTGAAAATAGTAGATCGCATAATTCACCCCTCCACTTT.

This clonotype was seen many times. The V and J genes are TRBV29-1 and TRBJ2-1; D may be TRBD2 (6 bases). CDR1 is SQVTM, CDR2 ANQGSEA, per germline. The CDR3 spans 10 residues. V was shortened by 4 bases and J by 12 bases, with 10 bases between the two germline ends. CDR3 amino acids: CSVGRDGQFF. The CDR3 nucleotides read TGCAGCGTTGGGAGGGACGGGCAGTTCTTC.

This clonotype occurred a few times. J is TRBJ2-7 and V is TRBV7-2; D may be TRBD1 (6 bases). The CDR3 extends over 15 amino acids. In germline, CDR1 is SGHTA, CDR2 FQGNSA. The V and J ends lost 4 bases and 3 bases respectively, with 16 bases between them. The CDR3 DNA reads TGTGCCAGCAGCTCCGGGACACGGCTATACTACGAGCAGTACTTC. It yields the protein CASSSGTRLYYEQYF.

This clonotype was observed a handful of times. The chain has TRBV20-1 and TRBJ2-5, with TRBD2 as a possible D gene (5 bases). Per the germline V gene, CDR1 is DFQATT and CDR2 is SNEGSKA (reference sequence). The V and J ends lost 0 bases and 2 bases respectively, with 7 bases between them. This CDR3 region has 13 residues. The CDR3 DNA sequence: TGCAGTGCTAGAGATACGGGACAAGAGACCCAGTACTTC. It specifies CSARDTGQETQYF.

This clonotype was seen many times. V usage is TRBV5-1 and J usage is TRBJ2-7; D call uncertain. The V end was cut by 0 bases, the J end by 5 bases, with 6 bases between. Germline V gene lookup returns CDR1 SGHRS and CDR2 YFSETQ. The CDR3 runs to 12 residues. The CDR3 DNA reads as TGCGCCAGCAGCTTGGGTGGAGACGAGCAGTACTTC. Protein product: CASSLGGDEQYF.

V gene TRBV5-1 combines with J gene TRBJ2-2; possibly TRBD1 for D (6 bases). Trimming shortened V by 0 bases and J by 0 bases, and 15 bases separated the two germline ends. Germline V lookup: CDR1 SGHRS, CDR2 YFSETQ. The CDR3 covers 18 residues. CDR3: CASSLEGTIYPNTGELFF. In DNA, the CDR3 is TGCGCCAGCAGCTTGGAGGGGACAATTTATCCGAACACCGGGGAGCTGTTTTTT.

There are a few counts of this clonotype. The genes are TRBV20-1 and TRBJ2-1; 10 bases are shared with TRBD2. The CDR3 consists of 15 residues. Trimming cost V 3 bases and J 4 bases; bases outside gene matches: 6. Germline V gene lookup returns CDR1 DFQATT and CDR2 SNEGSKA (reference sequence). Here the CDR3 reads CSARATSGSYNEQFF. As DNA, the CDR3 is TGCAGTGCTAGGGCGACTAGCGGGTCTTACAATGAGCAGTTCTTC.

The count of this clonotype is one. The rearrangement uses TRBV19 and TRBJ2-5; 9 bases fit TRBD2. There are 16 residues in the CDR3. Germline assignment: CDR1 LNHDA and CDR2 SQIVND (reference sequence). The J segment lost 4 bases and the V segment lost 4 bases, leaving 10 bases of the junction unmatched. This CDR3 reads CASSKTSGAWRETQYF. The CDR3 nucleotides are TGTGCCAGTAGTAAGACTAGCGGAGCTTGGAGAGAGACCCAGTACTTC.

This clonotype has only a few counts. The chain is built from TRBV4-2 and TRBJ2-5, with TRBD1 matching 7 bases. J gave up 7 bases and V 2 bases, and 13 bases lay outside the gene matches. The CDR3 totals 16 residues. Germline-derived CDR1 and CDR2 are LGHNA and YNFKEQ. The CDR3 bases are TGTGCCAGCAGCCAAACTCCAGGGGGAACTCGTTGGACCCAGTACTTC. This gives the protein CASSQTPGGTRWTQYF.

The V call is TRBV7-9, the J call TRBJ1-1; TRBD1 matches 7 bases. Germline lookup yields CDR1 SEHNR and CDR2 FQNEAQ (reference sequence). The CDR3 runs to 15 residues. Germline trimming cut 5 bases from V and 0 bases from J; bases unmatched to any gene: 6. For the CDR3, the DNA is TGTGCCAGCAGCGAAGCACAGGGGCTGAACACTGAAGCTTTCTTT. Its translation: CASSEAQGLNTEAFF.

The table lists this clonotype with many counts. J is TRBJ1-5 and V is TRBV12-3 or TRBV12-4, with unresolved D. The CDR3 has 14 amino acids. Trimming left V 3 bases short and J 7 bases short, with 13 bases between. The DNA of the CDR3 is TGTGCCAGCAGTTTTGAAGGGAGTGGACAGCCCCAGCATTTT. This translates into CASSFEGSGQPQHF.

The chain carries TRBV6-5 and TRBJ1-1; tentative D call: TRBD1 (6 bases). V gave up 7 bases and J gave up 0 bases, with 15 bases separating them. CDR1 and CDR2 from the germline V gene are MNHEY and SVGAGI. The CDR3 has 15 residues. CDR3 coding DNA: TGTGCCAGCACGGGGGGACACCTACTGAACACTGAAGCTTTCTTT. Encoded protein: CASTGGHLLNTEAFF.

The chain joins TRBV3-1 to TRBJ2-1; 10 nucleotides align to TRBD1. V gave up 0 bases and J gave up 5 bases; unmatched junction bases: 10. This CDR3 region has 18 residues. The germline V gene has CDR1 LGHDT and CDR2 YNNKEL (reference sequence). The CDR3 bases are TGTGCCAGCAGCCAAGAGTACCTCCGGGACAGGGGCGACAATGAGCAGTTCTTC. Protein product: CASSQEYLRDRGDNEQFF.

This clonotype came up a few times. The chain recombines TRBV3-1 with TRBJ2-7, with 7 bases that match TRBD2. Losses at the gene ends were 4 bases for V and 0 bases for J; bases not matched to a gene: 15. Germline lookup yields CDR1 LGHDT and CDR2 YNNKEL (reference sequence). CDR3 length equals 18 residues. The CDR3 loop reads CASSPRGGPTVSSYEQYF. In DNA form, the CDR3 reads TGTGCCAGCAGCCCCCGGGGAGGGCCGACAGTGAGCTCCTACGAGCAGTACTTC.

CDR3 sequence reads: CASSLSKGGTGNYEQYF. The CDR3 DNA reads TGTGCCAGCAGCTTAAGCAAAGGCGGGACAGGGAATTACGAGCAGTACTTC. The chain recombines TRBV7-3 with TRBJ2-7; 9 nucleotides agree with TRBD1. This CDR3 contains 17 residues. Looked up from germline, CDR1 is SGHTA and CDR2 is FQGTGA. Trimming cost V 1 base and J 4 bases; bases outside gene matches: 11.

The chain joins TRBV20-1 to TRBJ1-2, with 9 bases aligning to TRBD1. The trim removed 0 bases at V and 7 bases at J, leaving 3 bases unmatched. Germline values: CDR1 DFQATT, CDR2 SNEGSKA (reference sequence). The CDR3 covers 13 residues. For the CDR3, the DNA is TGCAGTGCTAGAGAACAGGGGGCGGGTGGCTACACCTTC. Residues: CSAREQGAGGYTF.

The chain joins TRBV4-3 to TRBJ2-5; D is uncertain. Germline assignment: CDR1 LGHNA and CDR2 YSLEER. The V gene lost 3 bases and the J gene lost 3 bases, with 8 bases spanning the gap. The CDR3 has 13 amino acids. Here the CDR3 DNA reads TGCGCCAGCAGCCAGGAGTGGGAAGAGACCCAGTACTTC. This translates into CASSQEWEETQYF.

This clonotype was found a few times. The chain is built from TRBV4-2 and TRBJ2-7, with no clear D. The CDR3 is 13 residues long. CDR1 LGHNA and CDR2 YNFKEQ come from the germline V gene. The V end was cut by 0 bases, the J end by 4 bases, with 7 bases between. CDR3 amino acids: CASSQDMRYEQYF. In DNA form, the CDR3 reads TGTGCCAGCAGCCAAGATATGAGATACGAGCAGTACTTC.

The chain joins TRBV28 to TRBJ2-4, with D hard to call. The ends were cut back, 6 bases at V and 0 bases at J, with 12 bases in the middle. Germline V gene lookup returns CDR1 MDHEN and CDR2 SYDVKM. CDR3 length: 15 residues. Here the CDR3 DNA reads TGTGCCAGCAGGCCCCCGGGCTTAGCCAAAAACATTCAGTACTTC. Encoded protein: CASRPPGLAKNIQYF. Variable domain in full (rest from reference TRBV28 and TRBJ2-4): DVKVTQSSRYLVKRTGEKVFLECVQDMDHENMFWYRQDPGLGLRLIYFSYDVKMKEKGDIPEGYSVSREKKERFSLILESASTNQTSMYLCASRPPGLAKNIQYFGAGTRLSVL.

A few counts support this clonotype. This chain joins TRBV6-5 and TRBJ1-5, with D hard to call. Per germline, CDR1 MNHEY and CDR2 SVGAGI. This CDR3 contains 14 residues. Trimming removed 0 bases at V and 4 bases at J, with 7 bases between. CDR3 loop: CASSYSADNQPQHF. For the CDR3, the DNA is TGTGCCAGCAGTTACTCGGCAGATAATCAGCCCCAGCATTTT.